This TCR beta chain derives from a study of long-term antiretroviral therapy in people with HIV. A v3.0 immunoSEQ assay was performed at survey level. Libraries were prepared by immunoSEQ multiplex PCR; TCRdb keeps only in-frame clonotypes and omits some of them. The sample records approximately 20,000 clones, around 80% being singletons. For this clone: Its antigen remains unidentified.

General study results and limits: Following ART, diversity rose but still fell short of transplant donor controls. Repertoires looked antigen-experienced, with only a slight naive shift after ART.

Trimming pared 3 bases from V and 5 bases from J, leaving 14 bases between. The length of the CDR3 is 14 residues. The V gene's germline CDR1 is KGHSH and CDR2 LQKENI. The receptor was derived from a man in his fifties with HIV. The sequences come from unsorted PBMCs, collected 2.2 years after starting antiretroviral therapy. The chain carries TRBV18 and TRBJ2-7; TRBD1 or TRBD2 may be the D gene (5 bases each). CDR3 coding DNA: TGTGCCAGCTCACCGTTGCAGGGAGAAGACGAGCAGTACTTC. Protein sequence: CASSPLQGEDEQYF.